The 12 T cell receptor beta chains below come from one sample, sequenced in a study of cytomegalovirus exposure and HLA in healthy donors. A multiplex PCR was run with 60 Vbeta primers and 13 Jbeta primers. This table comes from immunoSEQ multiplex PCR, and its TCRdb copy is limited to in-frame clones, with some not included. The sample lists over 130,000 clones; roughly three fifths were seen once. Sequenced sample: PBMCs. These receptor sequences come from a woman aged 60-75 years in good health and CMV-seronegative.

A few counts support this clone. The chain combines TRBV5-4 with TRBJ2-1; 8 nucleotides match TRBD2. Germline values: CDR1 SGHNT, CDR2 YYREEE (reference sequence). With 4 bases clipped from V and 8 bases from J, the junction kept 8 bases outside the gene matches. The CDR3 loop spans 14 amino acids. The CDR3 DNA reads as TGTGCCAGCAGCCCGGGACTAGATAGGGATGAGCAGTTCTTC. This gives the protein CASSPGLDRDEQFF. The full variable domain, rest sourced from reference TRBV5-4 and TRBJ2-1, is ETGVTQSPTHLIKTRGQQVTLRCSSQSGHNTVSWYQQALGQGPQFIFQYYREEENGRGNFPPRFSGLQFPNYSSELNVNALELDDSALYLCASSPGLDRDEQFFGPGTRLTVL.

The chain has TRBV7-9 and TRBJ2-1; the match to TRBD2 covers 7 bases. J lost 2 bases, V lost 4 bases, and 5 bases had no gene match. The germline CDR1 and CDR2 sequences are SEHNR and FQNEAQ (reference sequence). This CDR3 has 15 amino acids. CDR3 DNA sequence: TGTGCCAGCAGCTCCCCGGCGGGGGCCTACAATGAGCAGTTCTTC. Its translation: CASSSPAGAYNEQFF.

The genes are TRBV13 and TRBJ2-6; 7 bases are shared with TRBD2. Looked up from germline, CDR1 is PRHDT and CDR2 is FYEKMQ (reference sequence). Trimming took 0 bases from V and 13 from J; bases not matched to a gene: 6. The length of the CDR3 is 14 residues. CDR3 coding DNA: TGTGCCAGCAGCTTAGGTGGGGGGGTCCGTGTCCTGACTTTC. Protein sequence: CASSLGGGVRVLTF.

The chain has TRBV5-4 and TRBJ2-5, with D maybe TRBD1 (5 bases). Germline V CDR1 and CDR2: SGHNT, YYREEE (reference sequence). This CDR3 is 12 amino acids long. V was trimmed by 1 base and J by 4 bases, leaving 5 bases between them. CDR3 coding DNA: TGTGCCAGCAGCTTGAGGGGAGAGACCCAGTACTTC. It encodes CASSLRGETQYF. The whole variable domain, remainder taken from reference TRBV5-4 and TRBJ2-5, is ETGVTQSPTHLIKTRGQQVTLRCSSQSGHNTVSWYQQALGQGPQFIFQYYREEENGRGNFPPRFSGLQFPNYSSELNVNALELDDSALYLCASSLRGETQYFGPGTRLLVL.

This chain links TRBV5-1 with TRBJ2-1, with TRBD1 identical over 8 bases. J lost 5 bases, V lost 4 bases, and 8 bases had no gene match. Germline V gives CDR1 SGHRS, CDR2 YFSETQ. This CDR3 has 15 residues. CDR3 sequence: CASSQSGTGHNEQFF. DNA of the CDR3: TGCGCCAGCAGCCAGTCCGGGACAGGTCACAATGAGCAGTTCTTC.

This clone was detected only a few times. The rearrangement joins TRBV6-6 to TRBJ1-1; D may be TRBD1 (6 bases). The CDR3 totals 15 residues. Germline assignment: CDR1 MNHNY and CDR2 SVGAGI (reference sequence). V lost 6 bases and J 0 bases, leaving 14 bases between the germline ends. The CDR3 is CASRVDSPMNTEAFF. CDR3 sequence (DNA): TGTGCCAGCAGGGTGGACAGCCCTATGAACACTGAAGCTTTCTTT.

In this sample, this clone turned up a few times. The V call is TRBV28, the J call TRBJ2-7, with TRBD2 matching over 7 bases. The V gene's germline CDR1 is MDHEN and CDR2 SYDVKM. The ends lost 6 bases at V and 2 bases at J; junction bases unmatched: 1. The CDR3 totals 12 residues. Here the CDR3 reads CASRGLAYEQYF. DNA of the CDR3: TGTGCCAGCAGAGGACTAGCCTACGAGCAGTACTTC.

The rearrangement joins TRBV5-1 to TRBJ2-5; 9 nucleotides align to TRBD1. V lost 0 bases and J lost 5; bases outside the gene matches: 5. The CDR3 loop spans 15 amino acids. Germline CDR1 and CDR2: SGHRS and YFSETQ. The chain's CDR3 is CASSLDHRGQETQYF. CDR3 in DNA: TGCGCCAGCAGCTTGGACCACAGGGGGCAGGAGACCCAGTACTTC.

The CDR3 is CASSTGMGADTQYF. CDR3 bases: TGTGCCAGCAGCACCGGTATGGGAGCAGATACGCAGTATTTT. The chain combines TRBV13 with TRBJ2-3, with D maybe TRBD2 (5 bases). This CDR3 comprises 14 residues. The V gene's germline CDR1 is PRHDT and CDR2 FYEKMQ (reference sequence). Trimming removed 5 bases at V and 4 bases at J, with 13 bases between.

The V call is TRBV6-1, the J call TRBJ2-1, with TRBD2 matching 7 bases. The CDR3 extends over 15 amino acids. CDR1 is MNHNS and CDR2 is SASEGT in the germline V gene. The J segment lost 10 bases and the V segment lost 1 base, leaving 10 bases of the junction unmatched. The CDR3: CASSEGRAGDFEQFF. The CDR3 DNA follows: TGTGCCAGCAGTGAAGGTCGGGCGGGAGATTTCGAGCAGTTCTTC.

This clone was seen a single time. The CDR3 DNA follows: TGTGCCAGCAGCTCAGGGTCGCGCGGCTACACCTTC. Protein sequence: CASSSGSRGYTF. The rearrangement links TRBV5-4 to TRBJ1-2, with D possibly matching TRBD1 (5 bases). Germline assignment: CDR1 SGHNT and CDR2 YYREEE (reference sequence). With 3 bases removed from V and 8 bases from J, the gap between germline ends came to 11 bases. The CDR3 extends over 12 amino acids.

CDR3 sequence (DNA): TGTGCCAGCAGGGGGGCTCCCCGGGCTTCCTACAATGAGCAGTTCTTC. It yields the protein CASRGAPRASYNEQFF. The chain has TRBV2 and TRBJ2-1; a possible D gene is TRBD1 (6 bases). CDR1 and CDR2 from the germline V gene are SNHLY and FYNNEI. The CDR3 is made up of 16 amino acids. V lost 6 bases to trimming and J lost 1 base, with 16 bases between them. Full variable domain (outside the CDR3, taken from reference TRBV2 and TRBJ2-1): EPEVTQTPSHQVTQMGQEVILRCVPISNHLYFYWYRQILGQKVEFLVSFYNNEISEKSEIFDDQFSVERPDGSNFTLKIRSTKLEDSAMYFCASRGAPRASYNEQFFGPGTRLTVL.